Listed here are 5 T cell receptor beta chains from one sample, sequenced in a study of identical twins. Via MiXCR, TCRdb re-called the 5' RACE reads, giving one row per CDR3 protein. The sample includes some 300,000 distinct CDR3 sequences, around an eighth of them seen just once. This same sample was also part of a study on yellow fever vaccine responses in identical twins.

Sequencing was carried out using CD8+ T cells sorted from blood. The receptors derive from a woman aged 18-35 years in good health.

The J gene is TRBJ1-2, the V gene TRBV28; perhaps TRBD1 as D (5 bases). The germline V gene encodes CDR1 MDHEN and CDR2 SYDVKM. V gave up 2 bases and J gave up 1 base, with 17 bases separating them. This CDR3 comprises 17 residues. This CDR3 reads CASSLKGDRIGNYGYTF. The CDR3 region has the DNA TGTGCCAGCAGTTTAAAAGGGGATCGGATTGGTAACTATGGCTACACCTTC.

This clonotype was observed a few times. The V call is TRBV20-1, the J call TRBJ1-1, with 7 bases aligning to TRBD1. Germline V gene lookup returns CDR1 DFQATT and CDR2 SNEGSKA (reference sequence). This CDR3 contains 12 residues. CDR3 region: CSPWRGQREAFF. The CDR3 nucleotides read TGCAGCCCTTGGAGGGGACAGCGGGAAGCTTTCTTT.

The chain has TRBV12-5 and TRBJ2-3, with 8 bases aligning to TRBD1. V lost 6 bases to trimming and J lost 0 bases; unmatched junction nucleotides: 8. Germline V gives CDR1 LGHNT, CDR2 FRNRAP. CDR3 size: 16 residues. Here the CDR3 reads CASGQNRGDSTDTQYF. For the CDR3, the DNA is TGTGCTAGTGGCCAAAACAGGGGGGATAGCACAGATACGCAGTATTTT.

The gene calls are TRBV28 and TRBJ2-5, with D perhaps given as TRBD1 or TRBD2 (5 bases each). Trimming left V 6 bases short and J 0 bases short, with 20 bases between. This CDR3 has 17 residues. The germline CDR1 and CDR2 sequences are MDHEN and SYDVKM. The CDR3 sequence is CASSPGRGLLYQETQYF. CDR3 nucleotides: TGTGCCAGCAGCCCCGGTCGGGGCCTCTTGTACCAAGAGACCCAGTACTTC.

The J gene is TRBJ1-1, the V gene TRBV10-2; D unresolved. CDR3 length: 14 amino acids. Looked up from germline, CDR1 is WSHSY and CDR2 is SAAADI. Trimming removed 0 bases at V and 0 bases at J, with 5 bases between. The CDR3, as DNA: TGCGCCAGCAGTGAGTCGTGGCTGAACACTGAAGCTTTCTTT. It translates to CASSESWLNTEAFF.